What follows is one T cell receptor (beta chain) and its context. Its cognate antigen is unknown. This entry comes from a study of T cells in localized non-small cell lung cancer. Some clones are missing from TCRdb's copy, which holds only in-frame ones; the method was immunoSEQ multiplex PCR. The sample shows about 78,000 clones, 84% of them seen only once. CDR1 is SGHNT and CDR2 is YYREEE in the germline V gene (reference sequence). V lost 0 bases and J lost 2, with 8 bases in between. There are 15 residues in the CDR3. Study-level findings and limits: Without multi-region sequencing, intratumor heterogeneity could not be excluded. Out of the top 100 tumor clones, a median around 60 were seen in adjacent lung.

Sequencing was performed on peripheral blood, taken before any cancer treatment. This receptor was taken from a man aged 40 to 69 with stage I lung adenocarcinoma. The chain uses TRBV5-4 and TRBJ1-4; D uncertain. The CDR3 spells CASSLGGYTNEKLFF. As DNA, the CDR3 is TGTGCCAGCAGCTTGGGCGGGTATACTAATGAAAAACTGTTTTTT.